Below, 22 T cell receptor beta chains from the same sample are listed, as sequenced in a study of T cell clonotyping in hematopoietic cell transplantation. Libraries were prepared by immunoSEQ multiplex PCR; TCRdb keeps only in-frame clonotypes and omits some of them. The table has roughly 80,000 clones, 96% seen once. The time point is: recipient sample about 28 days before transplant, after cytoreduction. The starting material was peripheral blood mononuclear cells, obtained before stem cell transplant. The source is a woman aged 45-65 years with acute myeloid leukemia. Some clones in this sample may be carry-over from other donors' samples.

The gene calls are TRBV29-1 and TRBJ2-1; no reliable D call. The V and J ends lost 7 bases and 4 bases respectively, with 11 bases between them. From germline, CDR1 is SQVTM and CDR2 ANQGSEA. This CDR3 has 12 residues. The CDR3 sequence: CSASINYNEQFF. The CDR3 coding sequence is TGCAGCGCCTCGATTAATTACAATGAGCAGTTCTTC.

The chain has TRBV27 and TRBJ1-2; 7 bases match TRBD1. CDR3 length: 11 amino acids. Trimming removed 5 bases from V and 9 bases from J; junction bases left unmatched: 3. Germline V lookup: CDR1 MNHEY, CDR2 SMNVEV (reference sequence). DNA for the CDR3: TGTGCCAGCAGTGACAGGGCCCGCTACACCTTC. Amino acids: CASSDRARYTF.

This chain connects TRBV6-1 to TRBJ2-2; maybe TRBD1 (6 bases). The V end was cut by 7 bases, the J end by 0 bases, with 9 bases between. Germline CDR1 and CDR2: MNHNS and SASEGT. The CDR3 consists of 14 residues. The CDR3 is CASTGQANTGELFF. CDR3 DNA sequence: TGTGCCAGCACGGGACAAGCGAACACCGGGGAGCTGTTTTTT.

The rearrangement joins TRBV30 to TRBJ1-1; D gene ambiguous. CDR1 and CDR2 (germline): GTSNPN, SVGIG (reference sequence). The V end was cut by 4 bases, the J end by 4 bases, with 13 bases between. The CDR3 loop spans 13 amino acids. The DNA of the CDR3 is TGTGCCTGGACTCGGGAGATGGGCACTGAAGCTTTCTTT. The encoded protein is CAWTREMGTEAFF.

The J gene is TRBJ1-2, the V gene TRBV30; 8 bases agree with TRBD1. The CDR3 covers 16 residues. The J segment lost 7 bases and the V segment lost 1 base, leaving 14 bases of the junction unmatched. Germline loops: CDR1 GTSNPN, CDR2 SVGIG (reference sequence). CDR3 in DNA: TGTGCCTGGAGTGGAACGGGACAGGTCTTCAAGGGTGGCTACACCTTC. Translating it yields CAWSGTGQVFKGGYTF. The full variable domain, in which reference TRBV30 and TRBJ1-2 provide the parts outside the CDR3, is SQTIHQWPATLVQPVGSPLSLECTVEGTSNPNLYWYRQAAGRGLQLLFYSVGIGQISSEVPQNLSASRPQDRQFILSSKKLLLSDSGFYLCAWSGTGQVFKGGYTFGSGTRLTVV.

The chain joins TRBV29-1 to TRBJ2-7, with 9 bases fitting TRBD1. Germline CDR1 is SQVTM and CDR2 is ANQGSEA. With V trimmed by 1 base and J by 6 bases, 4 bases remained unmatched. There are 13 residues in the CDR3. The CDR3, as DNA: TGCAGCGTTGAAGGACAGGGGGGAATCGAGCAGTACTTC. This codes for CSVEGQGGIEQYF.

The chain couples TRBV19 to TRBJ1-1, with unresolved D. CDR3 length equals 14 residues. The ends were cut back, 2 bases at V and 6 bases at J, with 13 bases in the middle. Germline CDR1 is LNHDA and CDR2 is SQIVND (reference sequence). The CDR3 bases are TGTGCCAGTAGTATATCCAGTCTGAGCCCTGAAGCTTTCTTT. Protein: CASSISSLSPEAFF.

The DNA for the CDR3 is TGTGCCAGCAGTTTCATGTCCCATTTTACCGGGGAGCTGTTTTTT. This codes for CASSFMSHFTGELFF. The chain recombines TRBV28 with TRBJ2-2; D is ambiguous. The CDR3 totals 15 residues. Trimming pared 3 bases from V and 5 bases from J, leaving 13 bases between. Germline V gene data show CDR1 as MDHEN and CDR2 as SYDVKM.

The chain is built from TRBV28 and TRBJ1-1; D unresolved. Germline CDR1 MDHEN, CDR2 SYDVKM. This CDR3 has 14 amino acids. Between the trimmed V and J ends, which lost 2 bases and 0 bases, there was a span of 7 bases. The CDR3 loop reads CASSLRALNTEAFF. For the CDR3, the DNA is TGTGCCAGCAGTTTAAGGGCTTTGAACACTGAAGCTTTCTTT.

The chain links TRBV14 to TRBJ1-4; 10 bases are shared with TRBD1. Germline CDR1 and CDR2: SGHDN and FVKESK. The ends lost 4 bases at V and 7 bases at J; junction bases unmatched: 9. There are 16 residues in the CDR3. CDR3 amino acids: CASSPGTGVWSEKLFF. The CDR3 nucleotides read TGTGCCAGCAGCCCCGGGACAGGGGTTTGGAGTGAAAAACTGTTTTTT.

This rearrangement joins TRBV30 to TRBJ1-3, with D maybe TRBD1 (6 bases). Per the germline V gene, CDR1 is GTSNPN and CDR2 is SVGIG (reference sequence). The CDR3 is 14 residues long. V gave up 2 bases and J gave up 0 bases, with 8 bases separating them. The CDR3 coding sequence is TGTGCCTGGAGTACAGGGAGCTCTGGAAACACCATATATTTT. Its translation is CAWSTGSSGNTIYF.

This clone was seen once. V and J are TRBV7-3 and TRBJ2-1, with D possibly being TRBD2 (7 bases). The germline V gene has CDR1 SGHTA and CDR2 FQGTGA. This CDR3 contains 17 residues. The ends were cut back, 1 base at V and 13 bases at J, with 26 bases in the middle. CDR3 coding DNA: TGTGCCAGCAGCTTAAATGGGCCTCGGGGGGCCGTTGCTGGTCAGTTCTTC. It encodes CASSLNGPRGAVAGQFF.

The V and J genes are TRBV5-6 and TRBJ1-5, with a possible D match to TRBD1 (5 bases). CDR1 and CDR2 (germline): SGHDT, YYEEEE. Trimming removed 4 bases from V and 5 bases from J, with 13 bases in between. The CDR3 covers 14 residues. Written as DNA, the CDR3 is TGTGCCAGCAGCATTTGGGGGAGGGATCAGCCCCAGCATTTT. It codes for CASSIWGRDQPQHF.

V usage is TRBV28 and J usage is TRBJ2-2, with unresolved D. V was trimmed by 0 bases and J by 4 bases, leaving 3 bases between them. This CDR3 has 13 residues. In germline, CDR1 is MDHEN, CDR2 SYDVKM. This CDR3 is CASSLWRTGELFF. The CDR3 DNA reads as TGTGCCAGCAGTTTATGGCGCACCGGGGAGCTGTTTTTT.

The V and J genes are TRBV4-2 and TRBJ2-1; a weak D match, TRBD2 (5 bases). Germline values: CDR1 LGHNA, CDR2 YNFKEQ. CDR3 length: 12 residues. Trimming shortened V by 5 bases and J by 8 bases, and 10 bases separated the two germline ends. The CDR3: CASSGLGDEQFF. CDR3 nucleotide sequence: TGTGCCAGCAGCGGCCTCGGGGATGAGCAGTTCTTC.

This chain joins TRBV19 and TRBJ2-6, with 8 bases identical to TRBD2. The CDR3 loop spans 15 amino acids. J gave up 5 bases and V 7 bases, and 7 bases lay outside the gene matches. The germline gives CDR1 LNHDA, CDR2 SQIVND (reference sequence). The CDR3 protein is CASTENSGRANVLTF. The CDR3 DNA is TGTGCCAGTACTGAAAATAGCGGGAGGGCCAACGTCCTGACTTTC.

The CDR3 reads CASSPRSGANQGTIYF. The DNA of the CDR3 is TGCGCCAGCAGCCCCAGGTCAGGGGCTAATCAGGGCACCATATATTTT. The chain is built from TRBV5-1 and TRBJ1-3, with D possibly being TRBD1 (6 bases). Germline CDR1 SGHRS, CDR2 YFSETQ. The CDR3 extends over 16 amino acids. The ends were cut back, 4 bases at V and 9 bases at J, with 23 bases in the middle.

V usage is TRBV10-3 and J usage is TRBJ2-2; D is uncertain. V was trimmed by 0 bases and J by 4 bases, leaving 15 bases between them. The CDR3 sequence is 17 residues long. Germline lookup yields CDR1 ENHRY and CDR2 SYGVKD. This CDR3 is CAISESLTGSSTGELFF. The CDR3 bases are TGTGCCATCAGTGAGTCTCTGACTGGTTCGAGCACCGGGGAGCTGTTTTTT.

This chain uses TRBV30 with TRBJ2-7; D gene uncertain. V lost 0 bases and J 5 bases, leaving 14 bases between the germline ends. Germline assignment: CDR1 GTSNPN and CDR2 SVGIG (reference sequence). This CDR3 comprises 14 residues. CDR3 in amino acids: CAWSVGRPHDEQYF. CDR3 nucleotides: TGTGCCTGGAGTGTTGGCAGACCACACGACGAGCAGTACTTC.

The chain carries TRBV6-1 and TRBJ2-3; D gene unclear. V was trimmed by 1 base and J by 6 bases, leaving 14 bases between them. The CDR3 runs to 15 residues. Germline assignment: CDR1 MNHNS and CDR2 SASEGT. CDR3 region: CASSEGYLVVDTQYF. CDR3 sequence (DNA): TGTGCCAGCAGTGAAGGGTACCTTGTAGTGGATACGCAGTATTTT.

This clone was seen once. The chain uses TRBV5-4 and TRBJ2-1; 8 bases map to TRBD1. The CDR3 loop spans 14 amino acids. The trim removed 4 bases at V and 4 bases at J, leaving 4 bases unmatched. Germline values: CDR1 SGHNT, CDR2 YYREEE (reference sequence). This CDR3 is CASSKGQVYNEQFF. The CDR3 region has the DNA TGTGCCAGCAGCAAGGGACAGGTTTACAATGAGCAGTTCTTC.

This chain's CDR3 is CASSVGRTLNTEAFF. Written as DNA, the CDR3 is TGTGCCAGCAGCGTAGGCAGGACGTTGAACACTGAAGCTTTCTTT. The rearrangement joins TRBV9 to TRBJ1-1; unclear D gene. The CDR3 extends over 15 amino acids. V was pared by 0 bases and J by 0 bases, with 9 bases between. Germline values: CDR1 SGDLS, CDR2 YYNGEE.